These 22 T cell receptor beta chains originate from one sample sequenced in a study of beta chain features in type 1 diabetes. Expressed TCRB transcripts were sequenced, since all the RNA that had been isolated was reverse transcribed. Sequencing was performed with immunoSEQ multiplex PCR; in TCRdb, only in-frame clones are kept and a portion is missing. Of just over 450,000 clones listed, approximately 30% are singletons. The sample was naive CD4+ T cells from blood. These receptor sequences come from a man aged 18 to 29 in good health.

The J gene is TRBJ2-5, the V gene TRBV6-6; D gene uncertain. The CDR3 spans 14 residues. V was clipped by 0 bases and J by 3 bases, with 8 bases between them. From germline, CDR1 is MNHNY and CDR2 SVGAGI (reference sequence). The CDR3 DNA reads TGTGCCAGCAGTTACTCGATAGGGAAAGAGACCCAGTACTTC. Translated: CASSYSIGKETQYF.

This clone was picked up a small number of times. The J gene is TRBJ2-3, the V gene TRBV30, with a weak D call TRBD2 (5 bases). Germline CDR1 and CDR2: GTSNPN and SVGIG (reference sequence). V was shortened by 0 bases and J by 0 bases, with 10 bases between the two germline ends. The CDR3 extends over 15 amino acids. CDR3 amino acids: CAWSVAGGSTDTQYF. The CDR3 DNA reads TGTGCCTGGAGTGTGGCAGGCGGGAGCACAGATACGCAGTATTTT.

This clone was recorded once. This sequence joins TRBV5-4 and TRBJ2-3; D is unclear. The CDR3 length is 14 residues. The V end was cut by 2 bases, the J end by 3 bases, with 10 bases between. CDR1 and CDR2 (germline): SGHNT, YYREEE (reference sequence). The CDR3, as DNA: TGTGCCAGCAGCTTTCCGGAGACGACAGATACGCAGTATTTT. Amino acid sequence: CASSFPETTDTQYF.

The chain employs TRBV5-6 and TRBJ2-7; D gene ambiguous. Trimming removed 1 base at V and 1 base at J, with 3 bases between. CDR3 length: 12 residues. CDR1 is SGHDT and CDR2 is YYEEEE in the germline V gene. CDR3 coding DNA: TGTGCCAGCAGCTTGTGGTCCTACGAGCAGTACTTC. This gives the protein CASSLWSYEQYF.

As regards this clone: The sample carries other DNA sequences with the same CDR3. The chain is built from TRBV5-1 and TRBJ2-1; unclear D gene. The CDR3 totals 13 residues. The V end was cut by 0 bases, the J end by 4 bases, with 5 bases between. The germline gives CDR1 SGHRS, CDR2 YFSETQ. CDR3 protein: CASSLGTYNEQFF. CDR3 sequence (DNA): TGCGCCAGCAGCTTGGGCACGTACAATGAGCAGTTCTTC.

This chain uses TRBV7-9 with TRBJ2-7, with 12 bases that match TRBD1. The V segment lost 5 bases and the J segment 5 bases; nucleotides outside the gene matches: 4. Germline CDR1 and CDR2: SEHNR and FQNEAQ (reference sequence). CDR3 length: 14 residues. The CDR3 DNA reads as TGTGCCAGCAGCCTAGGGACAGGGGGCAACGAGCAGTACTTC. Residues: CASSLGTGGNEQYF.

This chain connects TRBV30 to TRBJ2-5; perhaps TRBD2 as D (6 bases). The CDR3 has 15 amino acids. Trimming shortened V by 0 bases and J by 0 bases, and 11 bases separated the two germline ends. Germline loops: CDR1 GTSNPN, CDR2 SVGIG (reference sequence). The CDR3 DNA sequence: TGTGCCTGGAGTGTAGTGGGCGGGGACCAAGAGACCCAGTACTTC. Amino acid sequence: CAWSVVGGDQETQYF.

The chain links TRBV4-2 to TRBJ1-1, with D unresolved. This CDR3 spans 13 amino acids. With 6 bases removed from V and 4 bases from J, the gap between germline ends came to 12 bases. Germline V gene lookup returns CDR1 LGHNA and CDR2 YNFKEQ. CDR3 protein: CASRLTSSTEAFF. DNA for the CDR3: TGTGCCAGCAGACTAACAAGTTCCACTGAAGCTTTCTTT.

This clone has only a few counts. V usage is TRBV19 and J usage is TRBJ2-7; D is undetermined. The CDR3 totals 13 residues. The V end lost 3 bases, the J end lost 4 bases, and 10 bases lay between the germline ends. The germline gives CDR1 LNHDA, CDR2 SQIVND (reference sequence). CDR3: CASSIGRTYEQYF. The DNA for the CDR3 is TGTGCCAGTAGTATCGGACGTACGTACGAGCAGTACTTC.

This clone was seen a few times. V is TRBV7-9 and J is TRBJ2-3; possible D gene TRBD2, 6 bases. Germline values: CDR1 SEHNR, CDR2 FQNEAQ (reference sequence). V was pared by 7 bases and J by 10 bases, with 9 bases between. The CDR3 loop spans 10 amino acids. CDR3 sequence reads: CASTGLSQYF. The CDR3 DNA is TGTGCCAGCACCGGACTATCGCAGTATTTT.

The rearrangement joins TRBV29-1 to TRBJ1-5, with D possibly matching TRBD1 (6 bases). The CDR3 is made up of 15 amino acids. From germline, CDR1 is SQVTM and CDR2 ANQGSEA. V lost 4 bases to trimming and J lost 5 bases, with 18 bases between them. Here the CDR3 DNA reads TGCAGCGTTGGGCTGGACAGCGGGAAGGATCAGCCCCAGCATTTT. Residues: CSVGLDSGKDQPQHF.

This rearrangement joins TRBV10-3 to TRBJ2-3, with D unclear. Trimming stripped 8 bases from V and 4 bases from J, with 10 bases between. The CDR3 contains 12 residues. Germline assignment: CDR1 ENHRY and CDR2 SYGVKD. The CDR3 region has the DNA TGTGCCATCGCTCTGCAGTCAGATACGCAGTATTTT. This sequence encodes CAIALQSDTQYF.

V gene TRBV9 combines with J gene TRBJ2-5, with D maybe TRBD1 (5 bases). V was cut by 0 bases and J by 2 bases, with 11 bases left in between. Looked up from germline, CDR1 is SGDLS and CDR2 is YYNGEE. This CDR3 is 15 amino acids long. The CDR3 sequence: CASSVEVGQQETQYF. CDR3 nucleotides: TGTGCCAGCAGCGTAGAGGTGGGGCAGCAAGAGACCCAGTACTTC.

The chain is built from TRBV7-7 and TRBJ2-7, with 9 positions matching TRBD1. The CDR3 has 13 residues. Trimming removed 5 bases from V and 6 bases from J; junction bases left unmatched: 5. Germline CDR1 and CDR2: SSHAT and FNYEAQ (reference sequence). The CDR3 DNA reads as TGTGCCAGCAGCACCGGGACAGGGACCGAGCAGTACTTC. Translation gives CASSTGTGTEQYF. The entire variable domain, with the rest obtained from reference TRBV7-7 and TRBJ2-7, is as follows: GAGVSQSPRYKVTKRGQDVTLRCDPISSHATLYWYQQALGQGPEFLTYFNYEAQPDKSGLPSDRFSAERPEGSISTLTIQRTEQRDSAMYRCASSTGTGTEQYFGPGTRLTVT.

Only one count was recorded for this clone. The chain employs TRBV4-2 and TRBJ2-1, with D perhaps matching TRBD1 (6 bases). From germline, CDR1 is LGHNA and CDR2 YNFKEQ. This CDR3 comprises 14 residues. The ends were cut back, 2 bases at V and 4 bases at J, with 9 bases in the middle. CDR3 in DNA: TGTGCCAGCAGCCAAACAGGGCCGTACAATGAGCAGTTCTTC. This codes for CASSQTGPYNEQFF.

The chain uses TRBV4-3 and TRBJ2-7, with TRBD1 as a possible D gene (6 bases). CDR3 length: 16 residues. V gave up 2 bases and J gave up 2 bases, with 16 bases separating them. Germline CDR1 LGHNA, CDR2 YSLEER. The CDR3: CASSQSGQGRPYEQYF. CDR3 DNA sequence: TGCGCCAGCAGCCAATCAGGGCAGGGGCGACCCTACGAGCAGTACTTC.

This rearrangement joins TRBV30 to TRBJ2-4; D may correspond to TRBD1 or TRBD2 (5 bases each). V was cut by 5 bases and J by 2 bases, with 19 bases left in between. This CDR3 is built from 16 residues. CDR1 is GTSNPN and CDR2 is SVGIG in the germline V gene (reference sequence). Here the CDR3 reads CAWRRGQGLTKNIQYF. The CDR3 DNA follows: TGTGCCTGGCGACGGGGCCAGGGTCTAACCAAAAACATTCAGTACTTC.

This clone was picked up one time. An end of the junction does not agree with germline; a read error may underlie this. The chain uses TRBV30 and TRBJ2-4; D call uncertain. Germline CDR1 and CDR2: GTSNPN and SVGIG (reference sequence). The CDR3 has 15 amino acids. This chain's CDR3 is CAWSSTSTFGPIPQF. In DNA form, the CDR3 reads TGTGCCTGGAGTTCGACATCCACGTTTGGGCCCATTCCCCAATTC. Looking up the rest from reference TRBV30 and TRBJ2-4 gives the full variable domain: SQTIHQWPATLVQPVGSPLSLECTVEGTSNPNLYWYRQAAGRGLQLLFYSVGIGQISSEVPQNLSASRPQDRQFILSSKKLLLSDSGFYLCAWSSTSTFGPIPQFGAGTRLSVL.

About this clone: This sample includes further DNA sequences coding for the same CDR3. J is TRBJ2-7 and V is TRBV5-1; 8 nucleotides line up with TRBD1. The junction had 3 bases not matched to a gene; V was cut back by 4 bases and J by 0 bases. Germline CDR1 reads SGHRS; CDR2 reads YFSETQ. This CDR3 has 14 residues. CDR3: CASSTGQGSYEQYF. The CDR3 DNA follows: TGCGCCAGCAGCACCGGACAGGGCTCCTACGAGCAGTACTTC. Full variable domain (remainder filled in from reference TRBV5-1 and TRBJ2-7): KAGVTQTPRYLIKTRGQQVTLSCSPISGHRSVSWYQQTPGQGLQFLFEYFSETQRNKGNFPGRFSGRQFSNSRSEMNVSTLELGDSALYLCASSTGQGSYEQYFGPGTRLTVT.

CDR3 in amino acids: CSVGRPYRKETQYF. The CDR3 DNA reads TGCAGCGTTGGCCGGCCCTACAGGAAAGAGACCCAGTACTTC. The V call is TRBV29-1, the J call TRBJ2-5; D is perhaps TRBD1 (5 bases). Trimming took 4 bases from V and 3 from J, leaving 15 bases between them. CDR1 and CDR2 from the germline V gene are SQVTM and ANQGSEA. CDR3 length: 14 residues.

This clone was picked up one time. The identical CDR3 is also encoded by other nucleotide sequences in the sample. This chain connects TRBV7-2 to TRBJ2-7; D not resolved. Per germline, CDR1 SGHTA and CDR2 FQGNSA. This CDR3 region has 12 residues. The ends were cut back, 5 bases at V and 2 bases at J, with 7 bases in the middle. CDR3 nucleotides: TGTGCCAGCAGCCCCACGACCTACGAGCAGTACTTC. Translation gives CASSPTTYEQYF.

For the CDR3, the DNA is TGTGCCAGCAGCGTAGCTAGCGAGCCCTACAATGAGCAGTTCTTC. Amino acid sequence: CASSVASEPYNEQFF. The chain employs TRBV9 and TRBJ2-1; possible D gene TRBD2, 6 bases. This CDR3 is 15 amino acids long. Germline-derived CDR1 and CDR2 are SGDLS and YYNGEE. V was trimmed by 0 bases and J by 2 bases, leaving 9 bases between them.